The 19 T cell receptor beta chains below come from one sample, sequenced in a study of cytomegalovirus exposure and HLA in healthy donors (dated by TCRdb to about 2017). Libraries were made using the immunoSEQ multiplex PCR assay. A mixture of 60 forward primers for TCR Vbeta segments and 13 reverse primers for TCR Jbeta segments was used in the multiplex PCR. TCRdb took over this immuneACCESS table, retaining in-frame rearrangements with V and J assigned. Such tables are incomplete; in checked studies, under half of the missing clones stem from an unresolved V gene, and the remainder is unexplained. Across this sample there are fewer than 150,000 clones, with approximately 83% seen only once. The leading ten clones occupy around 2.3% of the sample. Sample: PBMCs. The source is a young woman in good health and CMV-seronegative.

The chain combines TRBV9 with TRBJ1-2, with TRBD1 matching over 8 bases. After removal of 4 bases from V and 2 bases from J, the junction contained 7 bases not matched to a gene. The CDR3 sequence is 15 residues long. The V gene's germline CDR1 is SGDLS and CDR2 YYNGEE. CDR3 DNA sequence: TGTGCCAGCAGCCTACAGACAGGGGTAAACTATGGCTACACCTTC. Protein product: CASSLQTGVNYGYTF.

The J gene is TRBJ1-1, the V gene TRBV5-1, with D unclear. The CDR3 length is 13 residues. The germline V gene has CDR1 SGHRS and CDR2 YFSETQ. V lost 3 bases, J lost 0 bases, and 6 bases lay in between. CDR3 sequence reads: CASSSLLNTEAFF. As DNA, the CDR3 is TGCGCCAGCAGCTCCCTCCTGAACACTGAAGCTTTCTTT.

The chain has TRBV19 and TRBJ1-5; D possibly corresponds to TRBD1 (6 bases). V gave up 4 bases and J gave up 6 bases, with 16 bases separating them. Germline V gene data show CDR1 as LNHDA and CDR2 as SQIVND (reference sequence). CDR3 length: 15 amino acids. Here the CDR3 reads CASSKDREGGQPQHF. CDR3 sequence (DNA): TGTGCCAGTAGTAAGGACAGAGAAGGCGGTCAGCCCCAGCATTTT.

This chain uses TRBV7-2 with TRBJ1-2; possibly TRBD1 for D (6 bases). Deletions cut 3 bases from V and 5 bases from J, with 22 bases between. The CDR3 length is 17 residues. Germline V gene lookup returns CDR1 SGHTA and CDR2 FQGNSA. The CDR3: CASSLDRSGQRSYGYTF. The CDR3, as DNA: TGTGCCAGCAGCTTGGACAGATCGGGACAAAGGTCGTATGGCTACACCTTC.

The chain recombines TRBV30 with TRBJ1-5; no definite D call. This CDR3 region has 14 residues. V shed 2 bases and J shed 3 bases, with 11 bases lying between them. From germline, CDR1 is GTSNPN and CDR2 SVGIG (reference sequence). Written as DNA, the CDR3 is TGTGCCTGGAGTCAGAGGCGGGTCAATCAGCCCCAGCATTTT. As protein: CAWSQRRVNQPQHF.

The chain uses TRBV28 and TRBJ1-2; 7 nucleotides agree with TRBD1. J was trimmed by 8 bases and V by 5 bases; bases with no gene match: 5. CDR1 and CDR2 from the germline V gene are MDHEN and SYDVKM. The CDR3 is made up of 12 amino acids. CDR3 sequence: CASSTGVWGYTF. The DNA of the CDR3 is TGTGCCAGCAGTACAGGGGTGTGGGGCTACACCTTC.

The V and J genes are TRBV28 and TRBJ1-1; perhaps TRBD1 as D (6 bases). Trimming pared 2 bases from V and 1 base from J, leaving 11 bases between. The CDR3 runs 15 residues. Germline CDR1 and CDR2: MDHEN and SYDVKM. CDR3 nucleotide sequence: TGTGCCAGCAGTTTAGGTGACAGGTCGAACACTGAAGCTTTCTTT. Translating gives CASSLGDRSNTEAFF.

The chain links TRBV7-2 to TRBJ1-1; no clear D. CDR3 length equals 11 residues. V lost 2 bases, J lost 6 bases, and 4 bases lay in between. Germline V CDR1 and CDR2: SGHTA, FQGNSA. CDR3 DNA sequence: TGTGCCAGCAGCTTACAGTCTGAAGCTTTCTTT. This encodes CASSLQSEAFF.

The chain links TRBV5-1 to TRBJ1-3, with no clear D. The CDR3 length is 15 residues. V was pared by 4 bases and J by 2 bases, with 13 bases between. CDR1 SGHRS and CDR2 YFSETQ come from the germline V gene. CDR3 in amino acids: CASSTVSGTGNTIYF. The CDR3 DNA reads TGCGCCAGCAGCACCGTTTCAGGCACTGGAAACACCATATATTTT.

The count of this clone is one. This chain connects TRBV2 to TRBJ1-3; no firm D call. Germline assignment: CDR1 SNHLY and CDR2 FYNNEI. Trimming removed 2 bases at V and 4 bases at J, with 3 bases between. This CDR3 spans 12 amino acids. For the CDR3, the DNA is TGTGCCAGCAGTGAACAGGGAAACACCATATATTTT. Translation gives CASSEQGNTIYF.

This clone has a single count. The chain uses TRBV11-2 and TRBJ1-4, with 7 bases that match TRBD1. Germline CDR1 is SGHAT and CDR2 is FQNNGV. There are 15 residues in the CDR3. V dropped 10 bases and J dropped 8; count of bases not matched to a gene: 16. The CDR3: CATMAGPLRGEKLFF. DNA for the CDR3: TGTGCCACCATGGCCGGACCCCTCAGGGGGGAAAAACTGTTTTTT.

The rearrangement links TRBV6-1 to TRBJ2-5, with 7 positions matching TRBD2. Germline V gives CDR1 MNHNS, CDR2 SASEGT. This CDR3 comprises 13 residues. The ends lost 1 base at V and 5 bases at J; junction bases unmatched: 1. The CDR3 reads CASSEGTSETQYF. CDR3 coding DNA: TGTGCCAGCAGTGAAGGGACTAGTGAGACCCAGTACTTC.

This clone came up once. V gene TRBV27 combines with J gene TRBJ2-7, with 11 bases identical to TRBD2. CDR1 MNHEY and CDR2 SMNVEV come from the germline V gene (reference sequence). The CDR3 is made up of 16 amino acids. Trimming removed 5 bases from V and 2 bases from J; junction bases left unmatched: 8. CDR3 protein: CASSTVAGGSPYEQYF. In DNA form, the CDR3 reads TGTGCCAGCAGTACCGTAGCGGGAGGGTCCCCCTACGAGCAGTACTTC.

The rearrangement joins TRBV6-5 to TRBJ2-1, with 10 bases fitting TRBD1. V shed 3 bases, J shed 6 bases, and the junction held 5 bases outside the gene matches. The length of the CDR3 is 15 residues. Germline V CDR1 and CDR2: MNHEY, SVGAGI. The CDR3 bases are TGTGCCAGCAGTTATTGGGACAGGGGAGGCAATGAGCAGTTCTTC. This gives the protein CASSYWDRGGNEQFF.

The J gene is TRBJ2-7, the V gene TRBV7-2; TRBD2 matches 11 bases. CDR3 length: 15 residues. Germline V CDR1 and CDR2: SGHTA, FQGNSA. The J segment lost 4 bases and the V segment lost 5 bases, leaving 7 bases of the junction unmatched. This CDR3 reads CASSQGTSGYYEQYV. CDR3 nucleotides: TGTGCCAGCAGCCAAGGGACTAGCGGATATTACGAGCAGTACGTC.

CDR3 bases: TGTGCCAGCAGTCCCCCTAGCGAAACCAGCTCCTACAATGAGCAGTTCTTC. It specifies CASSPPSETSSYNEQFF. The chain employs TRBV7-9 and TRBJ2-1; TRBD2 might be the D (6 bases). From germline, CDR1 is SEHNR and CDR2 FQNEAQ (reference sequence). This CDR3 has 17 residues. The V end lost 6 bases, the J end lost 0 bases, and 18 bases lay between the germline ends.

This clone occurred a few times. The chain combines TRBV7-9 with TRBJ1-4; 8 nucleotides line up with TRBD1. Germline CDR1 SEHNR, CDR2 FQNEAQ (reference sequence). The trim removed 5 bases at V and 5 bases at J, leaving 7 bases unmatched. The CDR3 extends over 15 amino acids. The CDR3 sequence: CASSADRGNNEKLFF. As DNA, the CDR3 is TGTGCCAGCAGCGCAGACAGGGGCAACAATGAAAAACTGTTTTTT.

The genes are TRBV28 and TRBJ1-1; tentatively, D is TRBD1 (6 bases). V lost 5 bases and J lost 0, with 13 bases in between. CDR3 length: 15 amino acids. Germline V gene data show CDR1 as MDHEN and CDR2 as SYDVKM. CDR3 sequence (DNA): TGTGCCAGCAGTGTCTCGACAGGCCTGAACACTGAAGCTTTCTTT. Amino acids: CASSVSTGLNTEAFF.

The V and J genes are TRBV5-1 and TRBJ2-2; 9 positions agree with TRBD2. V shed 0 bases, J shed 4 bases, and the junction held 7 bases outside the gene matches. CDR1 is SGHRS and CDR2 is YFSETQ in the germline V gene. This CDR3 region has 17 residues. The CDR3 sequence is CASSLVLAGSSTGELFF. The CDR3 coding sequence is TGCGCCAGCAGCTTGGTTCTAGCGGGGTCGAGCACCGGGGAGCTGTTTTTT.